The 9 T cell receptor beta chains below come from one sample, sequenced in a study of cytomegalovirus exposure and HLA in healthy donors. The repertoire was sequenced with immunoSEQ multiplex PCR; TCRdb's copy has only in-frame clones and lacks some. The table lists some 230,000 clones, about nine tenths of them singletons, with roughly 1% in the top ten. The sequencing input was PBMCs. These receptors originate from a woman between 18 and 30 years old in good health and CMV-seronegative.

This rearrangement joins TRBV7-6 to TRBJ2-5; possible D gene TRBD1, 6 bases. Germline-derived CDR1 and CDR2 are SGHVS and FNYEAQ. Trimming took off 5 bases at V and 1 base at J, with 23 bases between the two ends. The CDR3 has 18 residues. CDR3 in amino acids: CASSPGAGDTLFQETQYF. CDR3 DNA: TGTGCCAGCAGCCCCGGCGCAGGGGACACCCTTTTCCAAGAGACCCAGTACTTC.

As to this clone: Other nucleotide sequences in the sample specify the same CDR3. The V gene is TRBV11-2, the J gene TRBJ2-7; 13 positions match TRBD2. CDR3 length equals 15 residues. Per germline, CDR1 SGHAT and CDR2 FQNNGV. J was trimmed by 2 bases and V by 3 bases; bases with no gene match: 1. CDR3 DNA sequence: TGTGCCAGCAGCTTGGGACTAGCGGGGACCTACGAGCAGTACTTC. It is translated as CASSLGLAGTYEQYF.

This clone was picked up a small number of times. The J gene is TRBJ1-2, the V gene TRBV5-4, with a tentative D call TRBD1 (5 bases). V dropped 4 bases and J dropped 2 bases, with 9 bases sitting between them. Germline loops: CDR1 SGHNT, CDR2 YYREEE (reference sequence). The CDR3 is made up of 13 amino acids. The CDR3 DNA reads as TGTGCCAGCAGCCCTGACAGCAACTATGGCTACACCTTC. Its translation: CASSPDSNYGYTF.

This chain links TRBV4-1 with TRBJ2-7; the D gene is possibly TRBD1 (5 bases). This CDR3 region has 14 residues. Trimming took 4 bases from V and 1 from J, leaving 11 bases between them. Germline CDR1 reads MGHRA; CDR2 reads YSYEKL. The CDR3 sequence: CASSRVQVSYEQYF. The CDR3 DNA follows: TGCGCCAGCAGCCGAGTACAGGTTTCCTACGAGCAGTACTTC.

The chain is built from TRBV5-4 and TRBJ2-1; 16 positions agree with TRBD2. The CDR3 consists of 16 residues. V shed 4 bases, J shed 6 bases, and the junction held 4 bases outside the gene matches. The germline gives CDR1 SGHNT, CDR2 YYREEE (reference sequence). In DNA form, the CDR3 reads TGTGCCAGCAGCGACGGGACTAGCGGGAGGGCCAATGAGCAGTTCTTC. Translated, it gives CASSDGTSGRANEQFF.

The V call is TRBV28, the J call TRBJ1-5; D possibly corresponds to TRBD1 (6 bases). This CDR3 comprises 15 residues. CDR1 and CDR2 from the germline V gene are MDHEN and SYDVKM. Between the trimmed V and J ends, which lost 2 bases and 2 bases, there was a span of 10 bases. CDR3 in DNA: TGTGCCAGCAGTTTAGGGTCAGGGGGCAATCAGCCCCAGCATTTT. Translating gives CASSLGSGGNQPQHF. The full variable domain, rest sourced from reference TRBV28 and TRBJ1-5, is DVKVTQSSRYLVKRTGEKVFLECVQDMDHENMFWYRQDPGLGLRLIYFSYDVKMKEKGDIPEGYSVSREKKERFSLILESASTNQTSMYLCASSLGSGGNQPQHFGDGTRLSIL.

The genes are TRBV11-2 and TRBJ2-7; TRBD2 matches 7 bases. Per the germline V gene, CDR1 is SGHAT and CDR2 is FQNNGV. The CDR3 runs to 16 residues. V lost 1 base to trimming and J lost 2 bases; unmatched junction nucleotides: 8. The DNA for the CDR3 is TGTGCCAGCAGCTTAGCTTGGGGGGGGATAGCCTACGAGCAGTACTTC. The encoded protein is CASSLAWGGIAYEQYF.

The CDR3 protein is CSVALQGVNYGYTF. As DNA, the CDR3 is TGCAGCGTTGCTTTGCAGGGGGTTAACTATGGCTACACCTTC. The rearrangement joins TRBV29-1 to TRBJ1-2; 7 nucleotides match TRBD1. This CDR3 is built from 14 residues. Germline V gene lookup returns CDR1 SQVTM and CDR2 ANQGSEA. V lost 4 bases to trimming and J lost 1 base; unmatched junction nucleotides: 6.

This chain uses TRBV5-1 with TRBJ2-3; a possible D gene is TRBD2 (6 bases). Germline CDR1 and CDR2: SGHRS and YFSETQ. This CDR3 spans 16 amino acids. The germline V and J ends were trimmed by 4 bases and 3 bases, with 18 bases remaining between them. The CDR3 region is CASSPTRGYSTDTQYF. The CDR3 coding sequence is TGCGCCAGCAGCCCCACCCGGGGGTATAGTACAGATACGCAGTATTTT.